This T cell receptor (beta chain) comes out of a study of T cell repertoires in cytomegalovirus infection. The overall study: Alongside well-studied HLA-B-restricted CMV epitopes, recently identified HLA-C-restricted CMV epitopes were also used. Indications came from public TCR beta signatures; they pointed to CMV infection and to a matching HLA type. General study results and limits: CMV-specific TCR beta clonotypes restricted by HLA-C dominated the ex vivo response. Based on cumulative public TCR beta family frequency, carriers of CMV plus the relevant HLA were identified.

TCRdb re-called the reads with MiXCR, one entry per CDR3 protein. Of about 310,000 distinct CDR3 sequences listed, just under 25% are singletons. This CDR3 contains 14 residues. V was pared by 0 bases and J by 6 bases, with 12 bases between. CDR1 is GTSNPN and CDR2 is SVGIG in the germline V gene (reference sequence). In regard to this clonotype: The antigen is undetermined.

Material: cultured PBMCs, obtained from culture after CMV antigen stimulation. The chain recombines TRBV30 with TRBJ2-1, with D unresolved. This receptor was identified in a human donor in good health (CMV status not recorded). Some clones in this sample may be carry-over from other donors' samples. CDR3 protein: CAWSVGWSVNEQFF. Written as DNA, the CDR3 is TGTGCCTGGAGTGTAGGTTGGTCAGTCAATGAGCAGTTCTTC. The full variable domain, with the rest looked up from reference TRBV30 and TRBJ2-1, is SQTIHQWPATLVQPVGSPLSLECTVEGTSNPNLYWYRQAAGRGLQLLFYSVGIGQISSEVPQNLSASRPQDRQFILSSKKLLLSDSGFYLCAWSVGWSVNEQFFGPGTRLTVL.